This T cell receptor (beta chain) was profiled in a study of cytotoxic CD8 clonotypes in ibrutinib-treated CLL. Overall study findings and caveats: Clonality at baseline surpassed age-matched healthy donors and tracked circulating CD8+ T-cell counts. A difference in sampling times existed between sustained-remission and progressing patients.

Clones were read by immunoSEQ multiplex PCR, and TCRdb kept only the in-frame ones, dropping some. The sample has under 35,000 clones; around three quarters are singletons. Investigators sourced 1.5 to 2 micrograms of genomic DNA from cryopreserved PBMCs for TCR beta libraries. This clone was counted only a few times. Its antigen remains unknown. The CDR3 has 15 amino acids. Germline CDR1 MNHNS, CDR2 SASEGT. Trimming removed 1 base from V and 3 bases from J; junction bases left unmatched: 3. The TCR was taken from a human donor with chronic lymphocytic leukemia. The sequencing here drew on PBMCs, taken after 24 months of ibrutinib treatment. The chain joins TRBV6-1 to TRBJ2-3; 8 positions match TRBD2. The chain's CDR3 is CASSEVLAVTDTQYF. For the CDR3, the DNA is TGTGCCAGCAGTGAAGTACTAGCGGTAACAGATACGCAGTATTTT.